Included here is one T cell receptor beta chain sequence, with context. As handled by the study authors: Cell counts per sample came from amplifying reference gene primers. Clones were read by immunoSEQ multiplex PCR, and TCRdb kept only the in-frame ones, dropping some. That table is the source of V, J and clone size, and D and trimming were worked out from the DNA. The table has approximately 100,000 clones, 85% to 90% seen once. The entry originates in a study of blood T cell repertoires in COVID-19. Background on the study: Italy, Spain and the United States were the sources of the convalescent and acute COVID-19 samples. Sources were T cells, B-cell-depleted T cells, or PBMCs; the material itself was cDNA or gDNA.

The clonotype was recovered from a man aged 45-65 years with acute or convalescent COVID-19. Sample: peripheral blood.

This CDR3 is CASSPSRGRAGDTQYF. The CDR3, as DNA: TGTGCCAGCAGTCCCTCCCGCGGGAGGGCCGGAGATACGCAGTATTTT. The genes are TRBV28 and TRBJ2-3; 9 bases line up with TRBD2. The J segment lost 5 bases and the V segment lost 5 bases, leaving 11 bases of the junction unmatched. The CDR3 totals 16 residues. From germline, CDR1 is MDHEN and CDR2 SYDVKM. Full variable domain (outside the CDR3, taken from reference TRBV28 and TRBJ2-3): DVKVTQSSRYLVKRTGEKVFLECVQDMDHENMFWYRQDPGLGLRLIYFSYDVKMKEKGDIPEGYSVSREKKERFSLILESASTNQTSMYLCASSPSRGRAGDTQYFGPGTRLTVL.